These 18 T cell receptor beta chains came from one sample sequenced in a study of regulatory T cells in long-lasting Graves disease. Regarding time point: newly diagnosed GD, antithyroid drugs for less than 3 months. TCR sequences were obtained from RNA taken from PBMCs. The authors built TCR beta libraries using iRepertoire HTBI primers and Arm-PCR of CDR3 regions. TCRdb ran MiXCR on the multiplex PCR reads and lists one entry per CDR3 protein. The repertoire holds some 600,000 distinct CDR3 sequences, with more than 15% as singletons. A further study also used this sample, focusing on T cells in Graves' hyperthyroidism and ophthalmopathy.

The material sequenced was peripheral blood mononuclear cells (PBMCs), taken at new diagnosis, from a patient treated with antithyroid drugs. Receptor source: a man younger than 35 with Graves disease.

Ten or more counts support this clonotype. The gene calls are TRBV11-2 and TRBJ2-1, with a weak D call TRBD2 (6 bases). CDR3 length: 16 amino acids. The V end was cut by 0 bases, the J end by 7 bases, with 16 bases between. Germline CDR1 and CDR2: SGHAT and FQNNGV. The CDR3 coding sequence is TGTGCCAGCAGCTTAGAGGGGCGGGACCTGTTTAATGAGCAGTTCTTC. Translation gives CASSLEGRDLFNEQFF.

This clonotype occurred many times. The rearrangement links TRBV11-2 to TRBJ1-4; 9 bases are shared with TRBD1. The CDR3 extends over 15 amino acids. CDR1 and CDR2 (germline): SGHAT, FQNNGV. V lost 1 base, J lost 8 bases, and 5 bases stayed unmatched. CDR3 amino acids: CASSLGDRVQEKLFF. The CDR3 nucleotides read TGTGCCAGCAGCTTAGGGGACAGGGTCCAAGAAAAACTGTTTTTT.

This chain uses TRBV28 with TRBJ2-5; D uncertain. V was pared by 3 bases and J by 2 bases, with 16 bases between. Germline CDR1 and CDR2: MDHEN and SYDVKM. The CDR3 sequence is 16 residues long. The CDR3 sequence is CASSFRLRTRQETQYF. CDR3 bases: TGTGCCAGCAGTTTCAGACTCCGAACCAGACAAGAGACCCAGTACTTC.

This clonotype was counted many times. CDR3 DNA: TGCAGTGCCACGGACGTTATGAACACTGAAGCTTTCTTT. Amino acid sequence: CSATDVMNTEAFF. The chain carries TRBV20-1 and TRBJ1-1; D is undetermined. Germline V CDR1 and CDR2: DFQATT, SNEGSKA (reference sequence). CDR3 length: 13 amino acids. The V end lost 6 bases, the J end lost 0 bases, and 11 bases lay between the germline ends.

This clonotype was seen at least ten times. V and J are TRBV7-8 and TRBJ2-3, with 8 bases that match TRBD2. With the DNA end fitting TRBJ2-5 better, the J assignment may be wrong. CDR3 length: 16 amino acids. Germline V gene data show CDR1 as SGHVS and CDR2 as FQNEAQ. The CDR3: CASSPRGSGELGTQYF. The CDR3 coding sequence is TGTGCCAGCAGCCCCCGGGGTAGCGGGGAGCTAGGGACCCAGTACTTC.

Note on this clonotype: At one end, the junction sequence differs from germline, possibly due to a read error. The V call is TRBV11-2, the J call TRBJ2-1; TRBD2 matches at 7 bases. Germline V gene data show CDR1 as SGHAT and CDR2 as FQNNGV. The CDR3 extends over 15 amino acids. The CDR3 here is CASSPYGGSSDEQFF. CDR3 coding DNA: TGCGCCAGCAGCCCCTACGGGGGGAGCTCAGATGAGCAGTTCTTC.

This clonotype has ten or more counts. The CDR3 region is CASSLDYAQETQYF. The CDR3 nucleotides read TGTGCCAGCAGCTTGGACTATGCCCAAGAGACCCAGTACTTC. This chain joins TRBV5-6 and TRBJ2-5; D uncertain. Germline CDR1 reads SGHDT; CDR2 reads YYEEEE. V lost 0 bases, J lost 1 base, and 7 bases lay in between. This CDR3 is built from 14 residues.

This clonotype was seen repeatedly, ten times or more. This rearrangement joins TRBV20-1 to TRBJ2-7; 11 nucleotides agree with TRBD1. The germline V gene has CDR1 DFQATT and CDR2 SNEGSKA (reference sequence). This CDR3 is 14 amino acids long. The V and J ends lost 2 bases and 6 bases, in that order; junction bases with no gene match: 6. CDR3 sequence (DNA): TGCAGTGCTAGATTGCCCGGGACAGGGGGCGAGCAGTACTTC. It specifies CSARLPGTGGEQYF.

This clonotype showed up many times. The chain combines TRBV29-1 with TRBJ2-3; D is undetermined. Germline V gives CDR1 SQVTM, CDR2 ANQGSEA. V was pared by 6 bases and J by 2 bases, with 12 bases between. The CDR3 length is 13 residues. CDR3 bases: TGCAGCGTCTCCCCCGGAGTCACAGATACGCAGTATTTT. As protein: CSVSPGVTDTQYF.

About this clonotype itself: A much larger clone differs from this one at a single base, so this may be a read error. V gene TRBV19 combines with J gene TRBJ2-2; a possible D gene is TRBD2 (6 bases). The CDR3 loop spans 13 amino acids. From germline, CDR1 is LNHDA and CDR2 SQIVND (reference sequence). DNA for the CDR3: TGTGCCAGTAGCGCAGGGATGGTCGGGGGGCTGTTTTTT. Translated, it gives CASSAGMVGGLFF.

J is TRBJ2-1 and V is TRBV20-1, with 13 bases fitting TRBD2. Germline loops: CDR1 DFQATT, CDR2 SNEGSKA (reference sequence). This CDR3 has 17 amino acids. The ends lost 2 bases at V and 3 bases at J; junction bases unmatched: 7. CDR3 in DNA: TGCAGTGCTAGACGACGAACTAGCGGGAGGGACTACAATGAGCAGTTCTTC. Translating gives CSARRRTSGRDYNEQFF.

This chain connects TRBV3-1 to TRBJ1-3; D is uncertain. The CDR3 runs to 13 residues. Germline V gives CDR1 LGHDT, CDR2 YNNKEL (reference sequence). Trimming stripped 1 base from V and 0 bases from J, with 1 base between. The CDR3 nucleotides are TGTGCCAGCAGCCAAGCCTCTGGAAACACCATATATTTT. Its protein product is CASSQASGNTIYF.

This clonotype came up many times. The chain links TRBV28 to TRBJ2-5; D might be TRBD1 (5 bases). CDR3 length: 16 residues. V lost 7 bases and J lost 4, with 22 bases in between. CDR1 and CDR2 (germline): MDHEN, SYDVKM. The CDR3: CASTRVGGILGETQYF. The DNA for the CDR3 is TGTGCCAGCACCAGGGTCGGCGGAATCCTCGGAGAGACCCAGTACTTC.

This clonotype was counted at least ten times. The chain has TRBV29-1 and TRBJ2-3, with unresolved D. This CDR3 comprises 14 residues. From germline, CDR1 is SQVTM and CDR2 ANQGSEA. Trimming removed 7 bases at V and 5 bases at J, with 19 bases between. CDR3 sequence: CSAGVSEPGDTQYF. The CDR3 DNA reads TGCAGCGCTGGAGTTTCGGAGCCAGGAGATACGCAGTATTTT.

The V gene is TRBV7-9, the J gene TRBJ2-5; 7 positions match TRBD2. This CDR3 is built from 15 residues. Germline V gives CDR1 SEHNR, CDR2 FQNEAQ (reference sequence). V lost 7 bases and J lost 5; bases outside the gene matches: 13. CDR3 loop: CASNREARNGETQYF. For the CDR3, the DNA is TGTGCCAGCAACCGGGAGGCCCGCAACGGGGAGACCCAGTACTTC.

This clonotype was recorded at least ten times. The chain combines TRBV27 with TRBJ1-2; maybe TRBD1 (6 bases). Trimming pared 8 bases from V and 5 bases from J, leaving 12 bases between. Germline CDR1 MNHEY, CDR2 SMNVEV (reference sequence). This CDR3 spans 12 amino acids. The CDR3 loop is CASGSTGYGYTF. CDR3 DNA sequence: TGTGCCAGCGGAAGCACAGGGTATGGCTACACCTTC.

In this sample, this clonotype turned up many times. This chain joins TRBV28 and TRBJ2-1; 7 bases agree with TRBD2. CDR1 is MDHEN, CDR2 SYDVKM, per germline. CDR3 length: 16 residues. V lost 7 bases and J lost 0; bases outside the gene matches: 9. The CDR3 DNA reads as TGTGCCAGCACCCCCCGGACTAGGTACTCCTACAATGAGCAGTTCTTC. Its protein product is CASTPRTRYSYNEQFF.

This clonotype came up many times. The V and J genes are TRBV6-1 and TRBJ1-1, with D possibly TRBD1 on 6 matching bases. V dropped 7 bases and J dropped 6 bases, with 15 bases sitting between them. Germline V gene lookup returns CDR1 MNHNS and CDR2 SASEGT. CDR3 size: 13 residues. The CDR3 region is CASTLSGAAEAFF. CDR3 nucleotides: TGTGCCAGCACCTTATCAGGGGCGGCTGAAGCTTTCTTT.